This T cell receptor (beta chain) comes out of a study of blood T cell repertoires in COVID-19. For the study at large: In each case, the material was cDNA or gDNA derived from T cells, B-cell-depleted T cells, or PBMCs.

Produced via immunoSEQ multiplex PCR; TCRdb's table is partial and in-frame only. The table has roughly 160,000 clones, under 90% seen once. The CDR3 contains 15 residues. Germline V gene data show CDR1 as SGHNT and CDR2 as YYREEE (reference sequence). Trimming took 0 bases from V and 6 from J, leaving 13 bases between them. The sample was PBMCs or T cells enriched from blood (not recorded which). V usage is TRBV5-4 and J usage is TRBJ2-1; D is perhaps TRBD1 (8 bases). The sequence derives from a man aged 55-75 years who had recovered from COVID-19. In DNA, the CDR3 is TGTGCCAGCAGCTTGGCGGACAGGGAGGGCAATGAGCAGTTCTTC. It specifies CASSLADREGNEQFF.